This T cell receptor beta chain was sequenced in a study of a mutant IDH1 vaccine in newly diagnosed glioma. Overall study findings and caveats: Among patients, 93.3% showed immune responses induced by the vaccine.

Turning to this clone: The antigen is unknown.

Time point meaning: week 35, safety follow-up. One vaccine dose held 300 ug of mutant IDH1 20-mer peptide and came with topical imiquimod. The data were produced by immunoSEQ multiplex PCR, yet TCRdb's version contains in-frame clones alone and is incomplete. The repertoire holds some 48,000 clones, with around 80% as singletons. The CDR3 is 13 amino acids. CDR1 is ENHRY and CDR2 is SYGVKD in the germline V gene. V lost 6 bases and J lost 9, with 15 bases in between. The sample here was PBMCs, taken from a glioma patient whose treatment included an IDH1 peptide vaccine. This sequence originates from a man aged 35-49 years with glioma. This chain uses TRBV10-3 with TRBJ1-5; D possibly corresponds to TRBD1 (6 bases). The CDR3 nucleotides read TGTGCCATCAGCGGAACAGGGTTCTCGCCCCAGCATTTT. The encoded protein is CAISGTGFSPQHF.